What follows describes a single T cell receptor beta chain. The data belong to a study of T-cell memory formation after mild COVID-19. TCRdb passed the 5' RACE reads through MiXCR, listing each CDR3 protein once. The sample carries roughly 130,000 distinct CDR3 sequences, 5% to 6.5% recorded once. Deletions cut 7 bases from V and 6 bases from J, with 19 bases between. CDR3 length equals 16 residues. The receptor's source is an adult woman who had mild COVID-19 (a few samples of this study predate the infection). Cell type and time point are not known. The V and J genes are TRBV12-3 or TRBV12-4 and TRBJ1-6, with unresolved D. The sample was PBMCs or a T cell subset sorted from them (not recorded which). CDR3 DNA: TGTGCCAGCACTCCCCTGGAGGGATTCAGTAATTCACCCCTCCACTTT. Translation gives CASTPLEGFSNSPLHF.